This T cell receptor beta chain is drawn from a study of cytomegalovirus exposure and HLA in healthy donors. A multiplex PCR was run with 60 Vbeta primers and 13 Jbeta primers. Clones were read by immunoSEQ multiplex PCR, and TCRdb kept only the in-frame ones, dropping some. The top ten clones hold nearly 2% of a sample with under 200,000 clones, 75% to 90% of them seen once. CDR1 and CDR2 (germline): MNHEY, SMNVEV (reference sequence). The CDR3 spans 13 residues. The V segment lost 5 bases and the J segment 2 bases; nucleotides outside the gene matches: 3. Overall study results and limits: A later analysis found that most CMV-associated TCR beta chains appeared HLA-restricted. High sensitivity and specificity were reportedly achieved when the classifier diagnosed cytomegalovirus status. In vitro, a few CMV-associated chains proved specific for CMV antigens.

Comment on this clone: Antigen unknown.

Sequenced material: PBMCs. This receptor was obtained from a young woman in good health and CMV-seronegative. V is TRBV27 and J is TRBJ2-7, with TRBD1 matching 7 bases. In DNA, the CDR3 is TGTGCCAGCAGTCCGGGGACAGCCTACGAGCAGTACTTC. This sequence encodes CASSPGTAYEQYF.